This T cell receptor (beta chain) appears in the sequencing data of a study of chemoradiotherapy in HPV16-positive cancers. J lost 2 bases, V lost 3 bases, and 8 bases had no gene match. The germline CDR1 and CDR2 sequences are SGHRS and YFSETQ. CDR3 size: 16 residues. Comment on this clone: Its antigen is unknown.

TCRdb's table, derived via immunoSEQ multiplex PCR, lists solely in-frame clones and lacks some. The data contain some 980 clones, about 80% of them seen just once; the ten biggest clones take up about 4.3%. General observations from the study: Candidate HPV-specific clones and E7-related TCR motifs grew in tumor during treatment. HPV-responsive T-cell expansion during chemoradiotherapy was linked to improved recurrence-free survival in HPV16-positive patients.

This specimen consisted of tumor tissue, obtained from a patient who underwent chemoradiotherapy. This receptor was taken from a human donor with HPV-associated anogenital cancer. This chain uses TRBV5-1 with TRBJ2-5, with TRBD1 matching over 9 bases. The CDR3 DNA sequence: TGCGCCAGCAGCTCCTATCCCGGGACAGGGCAAGAGACCCAGTACTTC. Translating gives CASSSYPGTGQETQYF.